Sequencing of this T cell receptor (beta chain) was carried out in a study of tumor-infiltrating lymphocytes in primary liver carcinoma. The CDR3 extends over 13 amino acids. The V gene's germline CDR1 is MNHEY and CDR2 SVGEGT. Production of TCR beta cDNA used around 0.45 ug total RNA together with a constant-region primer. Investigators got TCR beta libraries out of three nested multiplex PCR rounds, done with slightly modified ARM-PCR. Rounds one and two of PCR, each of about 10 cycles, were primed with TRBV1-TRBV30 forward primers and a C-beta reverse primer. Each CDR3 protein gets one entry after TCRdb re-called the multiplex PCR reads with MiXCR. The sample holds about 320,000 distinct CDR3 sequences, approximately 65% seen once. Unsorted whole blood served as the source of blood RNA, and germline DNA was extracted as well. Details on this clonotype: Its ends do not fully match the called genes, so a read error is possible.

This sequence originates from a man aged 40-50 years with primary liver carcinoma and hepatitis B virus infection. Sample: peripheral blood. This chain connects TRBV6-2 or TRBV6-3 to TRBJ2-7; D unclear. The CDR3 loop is CASSERNSNEQYF. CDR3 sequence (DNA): TGTGCCAGCAGCGAGAGGAACTCCAACGAGCAGTACTTC.